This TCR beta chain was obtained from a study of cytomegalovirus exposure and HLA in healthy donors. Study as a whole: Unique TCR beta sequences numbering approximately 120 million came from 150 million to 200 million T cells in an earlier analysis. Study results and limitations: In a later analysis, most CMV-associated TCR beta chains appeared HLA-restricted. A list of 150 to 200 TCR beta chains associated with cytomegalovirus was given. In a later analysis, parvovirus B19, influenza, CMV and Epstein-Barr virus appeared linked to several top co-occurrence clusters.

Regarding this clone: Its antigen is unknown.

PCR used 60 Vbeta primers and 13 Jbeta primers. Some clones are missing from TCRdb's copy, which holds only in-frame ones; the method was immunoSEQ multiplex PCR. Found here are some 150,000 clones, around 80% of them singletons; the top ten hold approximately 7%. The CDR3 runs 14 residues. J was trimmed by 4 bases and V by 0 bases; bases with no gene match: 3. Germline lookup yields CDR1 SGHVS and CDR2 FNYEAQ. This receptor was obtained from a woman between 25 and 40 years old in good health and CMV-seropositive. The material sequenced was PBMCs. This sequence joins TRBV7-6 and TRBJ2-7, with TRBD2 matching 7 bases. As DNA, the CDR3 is TGTGCCAGCAGCTTAGCCCGGGGGGTATACGAGCAGTACTTC. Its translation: CASSLARGVYEQYF.